The sequence of this TCR beta chain was determined in a study of T cells in Graves' hyperthyroidism and ophthalmopathy. V was clipped by 3 bases and J by 0 bases, with 14 bases between them. Per the germline V gene, CDR1 is SGHAT and CDR2 is FQNNGV. The CDR3 loop spans 16 amino acids. RNA transcripts provided the source from which TCR beta CDR3 regions were amplified. With the HTBI primer set, the TCR CDR3 went through a first round of RT-PCR. TCRdb recomputed calls from the multiplex PCR reads with MiXCR, one row per CDR3 protein. Among roughly 300,000 distinct CDR3 sequences listed, 15% to 20% were seen once. Many counts were recorded for this clonotype.

The TCR was taken from a woman aged 50 to 60 with Graves' hyperthyroidism. Source material: blood. The gene calls are TRBV11-2 and TRBJ1-1; D unclear. This CDR3 is CASSFSPGDLNTEAFF. As DNA, the CDR3 is TGTGCCAGCAGCTTTTCCCCGGGAGATCTGAACACTGAAGCTTTCTTT.